This TCR beta chain comes out of a study of identical twins (dated by TCRdb to the mid-2010s). With respect to the entire study: To test whether fetal clonotypes persist, this study deep-sequenced TCR alpha and beta repertoires from monozygotic twins, from unrelated adults of various ages, and from cord blood. Replicate twin experiments were performed at different times using different library preparation protocols to rule out contamination.

All donors were healthy Caucasians. Three pairs of female monozygotic twins, all aged about 18 to 30 years, made up the twin cohort. Positive isolation kits from Invitrogen were used to isolate the CD4+ and CD8+ T cell populations. The CDR3 sequence holds 14 residues, the cysteine and phenylalanine included. The sequence is cut down to CDR3 DNA, 42 bases in frame from base 1. The germline V gene yields SGHDT for CDR1 and YYEEEE for CDR2. Trimming removed 1 base from V and 5 bases from J, leaving 10 bases between the germline ends. Points the paper makes about the study in general: Fewer insertions were carried by abundant cord blood beta clonotypes; a weaker similar trend was observed in young adult naive repertoires, while no such trend was observed in memory repertoires. Because the same donors could not be followed over many years, conclusions were based on cross-sectional statistical analysis. Out-of-frame TCR alpha sharing in monozygotic twins was systematically underestimated by recombination models, whereas sharing between unrelated individuals was in agreement with the recombination models. Compared with coincidental sharing between unrelated individuals, out-of-frame TCR alpha sequences shared between twins showed an excess of sequences with low generation probability. The excess sharing between twins in beta out-of-frame sequences was weaker because fewer shared sequences reduced the signal-to-noise ratio. Invariant T cells such as MAIT and iNKT could partly confound zero-insertion analyses, although diverse VJ usage argued against such confounding for most clonotypes.

This clonotype was found many times. Its target antigen remains unknown. No base quality values were provided; no much bigger clone lies one nucleotide off. Library construction relied on 5' RACE. TCRdb records Illumina HiSeq 2000 as the sequencer. Template switching added a universal primer binding site, and the final cDNA carried a unique molecular identifier that allowed TCR cDNA molecules to be counted accurately. Specific primers in the conserved constant-segment region were used to synthesize first-strand cDNA for TCR alpha and beta chains. Each cDNA library was double barcoded, with a SMART-Mk sample barcode plus Illumina barcodes, to control for contamination. Two successive PCR steps introduced TruSeq adapter sequences along with Illumina sample barcodes. The TCR alpha and beta cDNA libraries were sequenced on the Illumina HiSeq platform using custom primers. The authors' pipeline ran thus. MiGEC was used to process raw reads and extract unique molecular identifiers, and MiXCR was used to find CDR3 positions. For each individual, recombination models were inferred using an EM algorithm with the repgenHMM and IGoR tools. Shared clonotype analysis was performed with the tcR package in R, normalizing sharing by the product of cloneset sizes. Out-of-frame nonproductive sequences were analyzed to study raw recombination free of thymic and clonal selection effects. The public reads were reprocessed in TCRdb via fastp at Q25 and MiXCR, keeping in-frame beta chains. Entries that share a CDR3 protein sequence are merged under the most common genes and DNA. The V and J calls shown here were made by TCRdb, not taken from the authors' results. Here the sample has 200,000 or so distinct CDR3 sequences; about 16% occur a single time. The ten top clones hold 35% to 45% of the sample.

The sample was also linked to a second study, of T cells expressing NK-cell markers. According to the second study: In sorted CD3+CD56+NKG2C+, CD3+CD56+NKG2C- and CD3+CD56-NKG2C+ T-cell subsets from several donors, TCR beta-chain repertoires were profiled. Seven of the eight sequenced donors were HCMV-seropositive and one was HCMV-seronegative. To restrict sorting to alphabetaTCR-expressing T cells, an anti-gammadeltaTCR antibody was added in several experiments. In several donors, the dominant CD3+CD56+NKG2C+ clonotypes were among the top 10 CD8+ clonotypes and accounted for about 1.0-7.0% of CD8+ T cells. Those dominant clonotypes were again the most abundant among CD3+CD56-NKG2C+ cells in a handful of donors, at roughly 28.3-60.1%. Whether the expanded NKG2C-expressing T cell clones were specific for HCMV antigens was left unclear. The eight sequenced donors were randomly selected healthy volunteers, three men and five women. HCMV serostatus was determined by detecting HCMV-specific IgG in serum with a commercial ELISA kit. Reads were demultiplexed and grouped by UMI with MIGEC, and clonotypes were assembled and quantified with MiTCR. To remove erroneous sequences, TCR cDNA sequences were retained only when supported by two or more reads. The tcR package was used for downstream repertoire analysis, with clonotypes matched between fractions based on CDR3 nucleotide sequence plus V segment. VDJmatch was used to annotate antigen specificity against VDJdb, with one amino acid substitution in CDR3 permitted.

The sequencing sample was made of CD8+ T cells sorted from blood. The origin of this receptor is a woman aged 18-29 years in good health. The rearranged segments are TRBV5-6 and TRBJ2-1; no D gene is confidently identified. The sequenced DNA: TGTGCCAGCAGCTTGCAGGACGGAAACAATGAGCAGTTCTTC. This sequence encodes CASSLQDGNNEQFF.